This T cell receptor (beta chain) was profiled in a study of cytomegalovirus exposure and HLA in healthy donors. At the level of the study: In an earlier analysis, 90 million to 120 million unique TCR beta sequences were found from 150 million to 200 million T cells. Study findings and constraints: Cytomegalovirus association was listed for about 160 TCR beta chains.

PCR employed 60 Vbeta and 13 Jbeta primers. Only in-frame clones appear in the TCRdb table, and some are missing; sequencing was by immunoSEQ multiplex PCR. The sample gives tens of thousands of clones, 90% of which show up once; less than 3.5% is in the top ten. Concerning this clone itself: The antigen remains undetermined.

J gave up 2 bases and V 0 bases, and 1 base lay outside the gene matches. This CDR3 has 14 amino acids. CDR1 is SGHRS and CDR2 is YFSETQ in the germline V gene. Sequencing was carried out using PBMCs. This sequence originates from a woman aged 18-29 years in good health and CMV-seronegative. The chain employs TRBV5-1 and TRBJ1-1; 7 bases match TRBD1. The CDR3 nucleotides read TGCGCCAGCAGCTTGGACAGGGGAAACACTGAAGCTTTCTTT. It translates to CASSLDRGNTEAFF. Variable domain in full (rest from reference TRBV5-1 and TRBJ1-1): KAGVTQTPRYLIKTRGQQVTLSCSPISGHRSVSWYQQTPGQGLQFLFEYFSETQRNKGNFPGRFSGRQFSNSRSEMNVSTLELGDSALYLCASSLDRGNTEAFFGQGTRLTVV.